The T cell receptor beta chain described here comes from a study of blood T cell repertoires in COVID-19. Study details: The United States, Italy and Spain provided the acute and convalescent COVID-19 samples. Sample material is recorded as cDNA or gDNA derived from T cells, B-cell-depleted T cells, or PBMCs.

Original data processing: Amplified reference gene primers provided the basis for estimating nucleated cell counts. Measured with immunoSEQ multiplex PCR; TCRdb has only the in-frame clones, and not every one. V, J and clone size are those of that table, while D and trimming were read from the DNA. The sample yields 70,000 or so clones, roughly 80% seen once. The sequencing input was peripheral blood. This clonotype originated in a woman older than 75 with acute or convalescent COVID-19.

The DNA of the CDR3 is TGCGCCAGCAGCCCCGGACAGGGGGCCTACAATGAGCAGTTCTTC. Translating gives CASSPGQGAYNEQFF. The chain is built from TRBV5-1 and TRBJ2-1, with 10 bases identical to TRBD1. The CDR3 totals 15 residues. Losses at the gene ends were 4 bases for V and 2 bases for J; bases not matched to a gene: 3. Germline CDR1 is SGHRS and CDR2 is YFSETQ.